Following are 18 T cell receptor beta chains from one sample sequenced in a study of cytotoxic CD8 clonotypes in ibrutinib-treated CLL. Data came from immunoSEQ multiplex PCR; TCRdb stores just in-frame clones and leaves some out. The sample has more than 20,000 clones; around 68% are singletons. This material consisted of PBMCs, taken before ibrutinib treatment. All receptors derive from a human donor with chronic lymphocytic leukemia.

The V and J genes are TRBV30 and TRBJ1-3; D perhaps matches TRBD1 (5 bases). Trimming took 2 bases from V and 2 from J, leaving 10 bases between them. CDR1 GTSNPN and CDR2 SVGIG come from the germline V gene (reference sequence). This CDR3 has 14 amino acids. This chain's CDR3 is CAWSNLGAGNTIYF. The CDR3 DNA sequence: TGTGCCTGGAGTAATTTAGGGGCTGGAAACACCATATATTTT.

The chain joins TRBV14 to TRBJ2-3; D gene unclear. V lost 3 bases to trimming and J lost 9 bases, with 16 bases between them. Germline CDR1 SGHDN, CDR2 FVKESK. The CDR3 has 14 residues. CDR3 in amino acids: CASSQDPLVGTQYF. The CDR3 nucleotides read TGTGCCAGCAGCCAGGACCCCCTGGTTGGCACGCAGTATTTT.

This sequence joins TRBV6-1 and TRBJ2-6; TRBD2 matches 7 bases. V lost 4 bases, J lost 0 bases, and 6 bases stayed unmatched. The V gene's germline CDR1 is MNHNS and CDR2 SASEGT. The CDR3 is 17 amino acids. The CDR3 DNA sequence: TGTGCCAGCAGTGTGAGCGGGACCCCCTCTGGGGCCAACGTCCTGACTTTC. This translates into CASSVSGTPSGANVLTF.

This clone was recorded only once. J is TRBJ2-1 and V is TRBV6-1; D ambiguous. V lost 8 bases to trimming and J lost 9 bases, with 17 bases between them. From germline, CDR1 is MNHNS and CDR2 SASEGT. This CDR3 spans 13 amino acids. The CDR3 reads CASRGTVAGEQFF. CDR3 sequence (DNA): TGTGCCAGCCGAGGAACGGTGGCTGGTGAGCAGTTCTTC.

The genes are TRBV5-1 and TRBJ2-1; D might be TRBD2 (6 bases). The V end was cut by 3 bases, the J end by 8 bases, with 12 bases between. Germline assignment: CDR1 SGHRS and CDR2 YFSETQ. The CDR3 length is 13 residues. The CDR3 region is CASSSQIADEQFF. The CDR3 coding sequence is TGCGCCAGCAGCTCCCAAATAGCGGATGAGCAGTTCTTC.

The chain recombines TRBV20-1 with TRBJ2-7; no clear D gene. CDR1 DFQATT and CDR2 SNEGSKA come from the germline V gene (reference sequence). V lost 3 bases, J lost 9 bases, and 12 bases lay in between. The CDR3 is made up of 11 amino acids. The CDR3 coding sequence is TGCAGTGCTAGGGATCAGTCGTTGCAGTACTTC. As protein: CSARDQSLQYF.

The chain carries TRBV4-1 and TRBJ1-3; a possible D gene is TRBD1 (5 bases). V lost 3 bases to trimming and J lost 4 bases, with 13 bases between them. CDR3 length: 15 residues. The germline gives CDR1 MGHRA, CDR2 YSYEKL. In DNA, the CDR3 is TGCGCCAGCAGCCAGACCTTGACAGCGGGAAACACCATATATTTT. Its protein product is CASSQTLTAGNTIYF.

The rearrangement uses TRBV19 and TRBJ1-5, with a tentative D call TRBD1 (6 bases). Germline CDR1 reads LNHDA; CDR2 reads SQIVND (reference sequence). The CDR3 extends over 13 amino acids. Trimming pared 1 base from V and 6 bases from J, leaving 7 bases between. The CDR3 reads CASSIAGVQPQHF. The CDR3 DNA reads TGTGCCAGTAGTATAGCAGGGGTTCAGCCCCAGCATTTT.

The V gene is TRBV6-5, the J gene TRBJ2-5; D possibly corresponds to TRBD2 (6 bases). Germline V CDR1 and CDR2: MNHEY, SVGAGI. The V end lost 6 bases, the J end lost 6 bases, and 11 bases lay between the germline ends. This CDR3 is built from 12 residues. DNA for the CDR3: TGTGCCAGCAGCCCCGGGGGACAGACCCAGTACTTC. Its translation: CASSPGGQTQYF.

This chain's CDR3 is CASSPFRGDTQYF. As DNA, the CDR3 is TGTGCCAGCAGCCCGTTCAGGGGGGATACGCAGTATTTT. This sequence joins TRBV7-2 and TRBJ2-3, with 7 bases matching TRBD1. Losses at the gene ends were 5 bases for V and 6 bases for J; bases not matched to a gene: 5. This CDR3 contains 13 residues. From germline, CDR1 is SGHTA and CDR2 FQGNSA.

The V call is TRBV5-3, the J call TRBJ1-2, with no clear D. TRBV5-3 belongs to the ORF category, with a function that is uncertain. V lost 3 bases, J lost 7 bases, and 13 bases lay in between. This CDR3 is built from 13 residues. The CDR3 region is CARSYKTRSGYTF. CDR3 DNA sequence: TGTGCCAGAAGCTATAAGACCCGGAGTGGCTACACCTTC.

The rearrangement links TRBV9 to TRBJ2-5; TRBD1 or TRBD2 may be the D gene (5 bases each). Trimming took 4 bases from V and 4 from J, leaving 17 bases between them. The CDR3 sequence is 15 residues long. Germline loops: CDR1 SGDLS, CDR2 YYNGEE. In DNA, the CDR3 is TGTGCCAGCAGCCCTCAAGGGACCTCGATAGAGACCCAGTACTTC. Protein: CASSPQGTSIETQYF. The full variable domain, its missing parts supplied by reference TRBV9 and TRBJ2-5, is DSGVTQTPKHLITATGQRVTLRCSPRSGDLSVYWYQQSLDQGLQFLIQYYNGEERAKGNILERFSAQQFPDLHSELNLSSLELGDSALYFCASSPQGTSIETQYFGPGTRLLVL.

This clone is large by share. The J gene is TRBJ1-5, the V gene TRBV4-2; D uncertain. The CDR3 is 15 amino acids. Germline lookup yields CDR1 LGHNA and CDR2 YNFKEQ. With 0 bases removed from V and 12 bases from J, the gap between germline ends came to 18 bases. Written as DNA, the CDR3 is TGTGCCAGCAGCCAAGAAGGGTCAGGACTGATCGGCCAGCATTTT. Translation gives CASSQEGSGLIGQHF.

A word on this clone: Germline and junction disagree at one end, which may indicate a read error. CDR3 loop: CSSGPGGGETEAFF. The CDR3, as DNA: TGTTCCAGCGGCCCCGGAGGGGGCGAAACTGAAGCTTTCTTT. V usage is TRBV5-1 and J usage is TRBJ1-1; 7 nucleotides agree with TRBD1. Germline CDR1 reads SGHRS; CDR2 reads YFSETQ. The CDR3 covers 14 residues.

The chain combines TRBV6-4 with TRBJ2-1; 8 nucleotides match TRBD2. The CDR3 has 13 amino acids. V lost 9 bases and J lost 7; bases outside the gene matches: 8. Per germline, CDR1 MRHNA and CDR2 SNTAGT. Written as DNA, the CDR3 is TGTGCCAGGCGGGTAGCGGGAAATAATGAGCAGTTCTTC. Its translation: CARRVAGNNEQFF.

The chain employs TRBV7-7 and TRBJ2-2; D is uncertain. Germline V gives CDR1 SSHAT, CDR2 FNYEAQ (reference sequence). There are 14 residues in the CDR3. Trimming took off 0 bases at V and 0 bases at J, with 2 bases between the two ends. The CDR3: CASSLATNTGELFF. CDR3 in DNA: TGTGCCAGCAGCTTAGCGACGAACACCGGGGAGCTGTTTTTT.

The DNA for the CDR3 is TGTGCCAGCAGCTTAGAGGCAGATACGCAGTATTTT. Protein product: CASSLEADTQYF. This chain connects TRBV7-9 to TRBJ2-3; D remains unclear. Per the germline V gene, CDR1 is SEHNR and CDR2 is FQNEAQ (reference sequence). Deletions cut 1 base from V and 4 bases from J, with 3 bases between. The CDR3 consists of 12 residues.

The V gene is TRBV27, the J gene TRBJ2-2, with a possible D match to TRBD2 (6 bases). Germline V CDR1 and CDR2: MNHEY, SMNVEV (reference sequence). The CDR3 contains 15 residues. V gave up 0 bases and J gave up 6 bases, with 11 bases separating them. In DNA form, the CDR3 reads TGTGCCAGCAGTTTATCTATGGGGGGAGCCGGGGAGCTGTTTTTT. Protein: CASSLSMGGAGELFF.